A single T cell receptor (beta chain) is shown here with its context. Its antigen is unknown. This sample stems from a study of graft-versus-host responses after intestinal transplantation. Study overall: Each patient got anti-thymocyte globulin induction, then tacrolimus and steroids for roughly 3 years. Findings and caveats of the study: Circulating GvH clone levels at their peak were associated with HvG declines (early post-transplant). GvH clones detected in recipient marrow included some appearing first in ileum or blood. In patients with graft-donor T cell macrochimerism, allograft graft-versus-host to host-versus-graft clonal ratios were high.

Generated by immunoSEQ multiplex PCR, the TCRdb table keeps only in-frame clones and is missing some. The sample records roughly 30,000 clones, around 85% being singletons. The germline V gene encodes CDR1 MGHRA and CDR2 YSYEKL. V was pared by 3 bases and J by 5 bases, with 20 bases between. There are 17 residues in the CDR3. The chain couples TRBV4-1 to TRBJ2-1; maybe TRBD2 (6 bases). The origin of this receptor is a human donor who received an intestinal transplant. Here the sequenced sample was unstimulated CD8+ T cells sorted from spleen or lymph node cells, taken before intestinal transplant. CDR3 nucleotides: TGCGCCAGCAGCCAGAGAAGTAGCGGTCTCTATAACAATGAGCAGTTCTTC. This translates into CASSQRSSGLYNNEQFF.